This T cell receptor (beta chain) emerged from a study of shared clonotypes between healthy human individuals. CD45RA-negative memory and CD45RA+ naive subsets were split from the CD4+ cells. CDR3 size: 14 residues. CDR1 and CDR2 from the germline V gene are MDHEN and SYDVKM. V lost 6 bases, J lost 6 bases, and 17 bases lay in between. Profiling relied on immunoSEQ multiplex PCR, and the TCRdb table lists in-frame clones only, not all of them. The data contain over 2 million clones, roughly 90% of them singletons. The chain employs TRBV28 and TRBJ1-2; a possible D gene is TRBD1 (5 bases). Sequencing was done on a sample of naive CD4+ T cells from PBMCs. Indicated subset: CD45RA+ positively selected. The origin of this receptor is a man aged 18 to 35 in good health. Some clones in this sample may be carry-over from other donors' samples. In DNA form, the CDR3 reads TGTGCCAGCAGGTTCGCTTCCAGGGTAGATGGCTACACCTTC. Its protein product is CASRFASRVDGYTF.